This record looks at one TCR beta chain sequence and its context. The CDR3 extends over 15 amino acids. Germline-derived CDR1 and CDR2 are SGHVS and FNYEAQ. V dropped 1 base and J dropped 3 bases, with 12 bases sitting between them. This sample stems from a study of OX40 agonist ivuxolimab in advanced cancers. About the study: Those treated in dose escalation had hepatocellular carcinoma, melanoma, renal cell cancer or head and neck cancer.

Repertoires were generated with immunoSEQ multiplex PCR, while TCRdb's copy carries only in-frame clones and drops some. Of about 48,000 clones in the sample, around nine tenths were seen once. This chain uses TRBV7-6 with TRBJ1-2; weak D call: TRBD1 (5 bases). The sequences come from CD4+ or CD8+ T cells sorted from blood, collected in a trial of the OX40 agonist ivuxolimab. The TCR comes from an adult with an advanced solid tumor such as melanoma, head and neck, liver or kidney cancer. The CDR3 sequence: CASSLEGVGDYGYTF. The CDR3 DNA is TGTGCCAGCAGCTTAGAGGGTGTAGGGGACTATGGCTACACCTTC.